The clone carrying this T cell receptor (beta chain) was counted between two and nine times. Its antigen is unidentified. The data were taken from a study of T cells after yellow fever vaccination. Study conclusions and caveats: Though it reached lower strength, the secondary response hit its peak faster, day 5 versus 15.

A 5'RACE template-switching step, the method used to make TCR cDNA, added a universal primer site and UMIs. Using its own MiXCR run on the 5' RACE reads, TCRdb lists one record per CDR3 protein. This sample has approximately 160,000 distinct CDR3 sequences, with roughly 9% found just once. Germline assignment: CDR1 SGDLS and CDR2 YYNGEE. This CDR3 spans 14 amino acids. Trimming removed 3 bases at V and 3 bases at J, with 9 bases between. The chain uses TRBV9 and TRBJ2-2; a possible D gene is TRBD1 (5 bases). The origin of this receptor is a man younger than 35 who received the YFV17D yellow fever vaccine. Sequencing was performed on CD8+ T cells sorted from PBMCs, taken 45 days after the yellow fever booster vaccination. CDR3 DNA: TGTGCCAGCAGCGCAGGCAGGGACACCGGGGAGCTGTTTTTT. Translation: CASSAGRDTGELFF.